This is a list of T cell receptor beta chains from one sample in a study of OX40 agonist ivuxolimab in advanced cancers. TCRdb's copy holds only in-frame clones and misses some; the assay was immunoSEQ multiplex PCR. Altogether about 11,000 clones are present, roughly 86% being singletons, with the ten largest covering roughly 30%. The material was CD4+ or CD8+ T cells sorted from blood, obtained in a trial of the OX40 agonist ivuxolimab. The receptors derive from an adult with an advanced solid tumor such as melanoma, head and neck, liver or kidney cancer. Each CDR3 is given with its conserved first and last residue. A D gene is named only where the DNA matches it firmly. Size is stated for part of the rows, as once, few or many counts, or as a class when the clone is expanded.

D gene	V gene	clone size	J gene	CDR3 DNA	CDR3 protein
TRBD1	TRBV27	.	TRBJ2-5	TGTGCCAGCAGTCCGTACAGGGGCCAAGAGACCCAGTACTTC	CASSPYRGQETQYF
TRBD1	TRBV15	.	TRBJ1-4	TGTGCCACCAGCAGAGTGGGCGGGACAGGGGGAGAAAAACTGTTTTTT	CATSRVGGTGGEKLFF
TRBD1	TRBV7-7	.	TRBJ1-2	TGTGCCGCAGGGGGCAACTATGGCTACACCTTC	CAAGGNYGYTF
.	TRBV5-4	.	TRBJ2-7	TGTGCCAGCAGCTTACCCAACTCCTACGAGCAGTACTTC	CASSLPNSYEQYF
.	TRBV7-3	once	TRBJ2-1	TGTGCCAGCAGCTTAAGACAGAACAATGAGCAGTTCTTC	CASSLRQNNEQFF
.	TRBV6-5	.	TRBJ2-3	TGTGCCAGCAGTTACTCGGTAGATACGCAGTATTTT	CASSYSVDTQYF
TRBD2	TRBV9	once	TRBJ2-7	TGTGCCAGCAGTGAAAGCGGGACCACCTACGAGCAGTACTTC	CASSESGTTYEQYF
.	TRBV2	.	TRBJ2-1	TGTGCCAGCAGTGAACTAGCGATTGGGAATGAGCAGTTCTTC	CASSELAIGNEQFF
.	TRBV19	.	TRBJ2-7	TGTGCCAGTAGTATCGGACTGGGCGAGCAGTACTTC	CASSIGLGEQYF
TRBD2	TRBV9	once	TRBJ2-1	TGTGCCAGCAGCGTTGGGGGGGTCGGTATCGGCTCCTACAATGAGCAGTTCTTC	CASSVGGVGIGSYNEQFF
.	TRBV19	.	TRBJ1-1	TGTGCCAGTAGTATGCTCAGAGATGAAGCTTTCTTT	CASSMLRDEAFF
.	TRBV9	.	TRBJ2-3	TGTGCCAGCAGCCTTAATAATGGGGGGAGCACAGATACGCAGTATTTT	CASSLNNGGSTDTQYF
.	TRBV28	.	TRBJ2-2	TGTGCCAGCAGTCCCCCCCACAGCGCCAACACCGGGGAGCTGTTTTTT	CASSPPHSANTGELFF
.	TRBV7-8	once	TRBJ2-1	TGTGCCAGCAGCGATATTTACAATGAGCAGTTCTTC	CASSDIYNEQFF
TRBD1	TRBV27	.	TRBJ2-3	TGTGCCAGCAGGTCCGGGACAGTAAGCACAGATACGCAGTATTTT	CASRSGTVSTDTQYF
TRBD2	TRBV14	.	TRBJ2-7	TGTGCCAGCAGCCAGCGGACTAGCGGGACTGGACGCTACGAGCAGTACTTC	CASSQRTSGTGRYEQYF
.	TRBV7-9	.	TRBJ2-6	TGTGCCAGCAGCTTAACGCATTCTGGGGCCAACGTCCTGACTTTC	CASSLTHSGANVLTF
.	TRBV28	once	TRBJ2-5	TGTGCCAGCAGTTTACAGGACCAAGGACCCCCAGAGACCCAGTACTTC	CASSLQDQGPPETQYF
.	TRBV6-4	.	TRBJ2-3	TGTGCCAGCAGTGCAAACATCCAAGATACGCAGTATTTT	CASSANIQDTQYF
.	TRBV7-9	.	TRBJ2-7	TGTGCCAGCAGTCCTTTCGGTGGCGAGCAGTACTTC	CASSPFGGEQYF
.	TRBV18	.	TRBJ2-7	TGTGCCAGCTCGGACATGGAGGCCCCCTACGAGCAGTACTTC	CASSDMEAPYEQYF
.	TRBV10-1	.	TRBJ2-3	TGCGCCAGCAGTGAGTCCTGGACCCTTCAGGCGCAGTATTTT	CASSESWTLQAQYF
TRBD2	TRBV6-6	.	TRBJ2-1	TGTGCCAGCAGTTACTCGACAGCGGGGTCTAATGAGCAGTTCTTC	CASSYSTAGSNEQFF
.	TRBV19	.	TRBJ1-1	TGTGCCAGTAGTATCTGGCGAACGAACACTGAAGCTTTCTTT	CASSIWRTNTEAFF
TRBD1	TRBV5-1	.	TRBJ1-4	TGCGCCAGCAGCTTGGTTGGACAGGGGGCTTCTAATGAAAAACTGTTTTTT	CASSLVGQGASNEKLFF
TRBD2	TRBV28	.	TRBJ2-1	TGTGCCAGCAGTTCGAGCGGGATCTACAATGAGCAGTTCTTC	CASSSSGIYNEQFF
TRBD2	TRBV27	once	TRBJ2-7	TGTGCCAGCAGTTTCCTCTCCCCTAGCGGGAGCTACGAGCAGTACTTC	CASSFLSPSGSYEQYF
.	TRBV7-9	.	TRBJ1-1	TGTGCCAGCAGCCTCCGTCCCGGGGAGAACACTGAAGCTTTCTTT	CASSLRPGENTEAFF
.	TRBV28	.	TRBJ2-1	TGTGCCAGCAGTTTGGGGAGTGATGAGCAGTTCTTC	CASSLGSDEQFF
.	TRBV7-2	few	TRBJ2-5	TGTGCCAGCAGCTTAGCGAGGCTGTCCTCCCAAGAGACCCAGTACTTC	CASSLARLSSQETQYF
.	TRBV11-2	.	TRBJ1-2	TGTGCCAGCAGCTTTGGGGGTCTCGACTATGGCTACACCTTC	CASSFGGLDYGYTF
TRBD1	TRBV7-6	few	TRBJ2-5	TGTGCCAGCAGACCCAGGGGGCCCCAAGAGACCCAGTACTTC	CASRPRGPQETQYF
.	TRBV6-5	.	TRBJ1-3	TGTGCCAGCAGTGCAGGGAGCTCTGGAAACACCATATATTTT	CASSAGSSGNTIYF
.	TRBV28	once	TRBJ2-2	TGTGCCAGCATGGGGGTATCGAACACCGGGGAGCTGTTTTTT	CASMGVSNTGELFF
TRBD1	TRBV15	.	TRBJ2-7	TGTGCCACCAGCTGGGGACAGTCTGCCGAGCAGTACTTC	CATSWGQSAEQYF
TRBD2	TRBV5-1	few	TRBJ2-7	TGCGCCAGCAGTCCTGGACTAGCGGGATACGAGCAGTACTTC	CASSPGLAGYEQYF
.	TRBV14	.	TRBJ1-1	TGTGCCAGCAGCCAAGATGACGTTTTGAGCGACACTGAAGCTTTCTTT	CASSQDDVLSDTEAFF
TRBD2	TRBV7-9	.	TRBJ2-3	TGTGCCAGCAGTTCCCCCCAAGGGCTAGCGGCAGGTCTAGCAGATACGCAGTATTTT	CASSSPQGLAAGLADTQYF
.	TRBV19	.	TRBJ1-5	TGTGCCAGTAGTCTCGGAGCAGGAAGCAATCAGCCCCAGCATTTT	CASSLGAGSNQPQHF
TRBD2	TRBV6-5	.	TRBJ2-1	TGTGCCAGCGGGCGGGAGGAGGATGAGCAGTTCTTC	CASGREEDEQFF
.	TRBV29-1	.	TRBJ2-2	TGCAGCGTTGGTTCTGGATGGAACACCGGGGAGCTGTTTTTT	CSVGSGWNTGELFF
.	TRBV6-5	few	TRBJ1-6	TGTGCCAGTGGGGTGTATAATTCACCCCTCCACTTT	CASGVYNSPLHF
.	TRBV18	.	TRBJ2-7	TGTGCCAGCTCACCACGCCCGGCCTACGAGCAGTACTTC	CASSPRPAYEQYF